This T cell receptor beta chain is drawn from a study of control samples from healthy donors and cancer patients. Profiled with immunoSEQ multiplex PCR; TCRdb holds only in-frame clones, not every one. The data contain 150,000 or so clones, about 90% of them singletons. This CDR3 is built from 14 residues. Germline CDR1 and CDR2: MNHEY and SVGAGI. V shed 6 bases and J shed 3 bases, with 14 bases lying between them. The TCR was taken from a man under 40 in good health. The chain joins TRBV6-5 to TRBJ1-2; a weak D match, TRBD1 (5 bases). The sequenced material came from blood. CDR3 in amino acids: CASRRDQGDYGYTF. In DNA form, the CDR3 reads TGTGCCAGCAGAAGGGACCAGGGTGACTATGGCTACACCTTC.